This is a list of T cell receptor beta chains from one sample in a study of blood T cell repertoires in COVID-19. The table came from immunoSEQ multiplex PCR; TCRdb's copy has only in-frame clones and leaves some out. Of a few hundred thousand clones in the sample, roughly 84% were seen once. Sequencing was performed on peripheral blood. These receptors originate from a woman younger than 35 with acute or convalescent COVID-19. Both conserved end residues are part of each CDR3. The D gene is left open where the match is weak. A row's size may be missing; if present it is once, few, many or a size class.

d_call: TRBD2
v_call: TRBV5-6
clone_size: NA
j_call: TRBJ2-7
cdr3_nt: TGTGCCAGCAGATCGCGGGGGAGCTCCTACGAGCAGTACTTC
cdr3_aa: CASRSRGSSYEQYF

d_call: NA
v_call: TRBV5-1
clone_size: few
j_call: TRBJ2-1
cdr3_nt: TGCGCCAGCAGCTTGGGGAGTTCCCCGCAGTTCTTC
cdr3_aa: CASSLGSSPQFF

d_call: TRBD2
v_call: TRBV11-2
clone_size: NA
j_call: TRBJ2-7
cdr3_nt: TGTGCCAGCAGCTTACCGAGCGGGGCCTCCTACGAGCAGTACTTC
cdr3_aa: CASSLPSGASYEQYF

d_call: NA
v_call: TRBV7-9
clone_size: NA
j_call: TRBJ1-2
cdr3_nt: TGTGCCAGCAGCCGATTACAGGGAGTGCGGGCTTATGGCTACACCTTC
cdr3_aa: CASSRLQGVRAYGYTF

d_call: TRBD2
v_call: TRBV7-2
clone_size: NA
j_call: TRBJ2-7
cdr3_nt: TGTGCCAGCAGCTCCCTAGCGGGAGGCTACGAGCAGTACTTC
cdr3_aa: CASSSLAGGYEQYF

d_call: TRBD1
v_call: TRBV6-2/TRBV6-3
clone_size: NA
j_call: TRBJ1-1
cdr3_nt: TGTGCCAGCAGTTACTCAGGACAGGTAGCCACTGAAGCTTTCTTT
cdr3_aa: CASSYSGQVATEAFF

d_call: TRBD2
v_call: TRBV7-9
clone_size: NA
j_call: TRBJ2-1
cdr3_nt: TGTGCCAGCAGCTTAGGAGGAACTAGCGGGAGCCAGTTCTTC
cdr3_aa: CASSLGGTSGSQFF

d_call: NA
v_call: TRBV14
clone_size: NA
j_call: TRBJ2-1
cdr3_nt: TGTGCCAGCAGCCAAGCTCTGGCACACAATGAGCAGTTCTTC
cdr3_aa: CASSQALAHNEQFF

d_call: NA
v_call: TRBV4-2
clone_size: NA
j_call: TRBJ2-5
cdr3_nt: TGTGCCAGCAGCCAATCGACGGGGAGCCGCCAAGAGACCCAGTACTTC
cdr3_aa: CASSQSTGSRQETQYF

d_call: NA
v_call: TRBV29-1
clone_size: few
j_call: TRBJ1-1
cdr3_nt: TGCAGCGGTGCCTTAAGTATAGGGGGCACTGAAGCTTTCTTT
cdr3_aa: CSGALSIGGTEAFF

d_call: NA
v_call: TRBV7-2
clone_size: NA
j_call: TRBJ2-2
cdr3_nt: TGTGCCAGCAGCCCAACAGGGACCGGGGAGCTGTTTTTT
cdr3_aa: CASSPTGTGELFF

d_call: NA
v_call: TRBV3-1/TRBV3-2
clone_size: NA
j_call: TRBJ1-1
cdr3_nt: TGTGCCAGCAGCCTCCCTCGGCGAGGCGGGGGGTTTTCTTTCTTT
cdr3_aa: CASSLPRRGGGFSFF

d_call: TRBD2
v_call: TRBV6-5
clone_size: NA
j_call: TRBJ2-5
cdr3_nt: TGTGCCAGCAGTTACTCCCGGACTAGCACCGAGACCCAGTACTTC
cdr3_aa: CASSYSRTSTETQYF

d_call: TRBD2
v_call: TRBV7-2
clone_size: NA
j_call: TRBJ2-1
cdr3_nt: TGTGCCAGCAGCTTAGGTCCTAGCGGAGGGGCCAATGAGCAGTTCTTC
cdr3_aa: CASSLGPSGGANEQFF

d_call: TRBD1
v_call: TRBV4-3
clone_size: NA
j_call: TRBJ2-5
cdr3_nt: TGCGCCAGCAGCTCAACGACAGGGGGCTGGGAGACCCAGTACTTC
cdr3_aa: CASSSTTGGWETQYF

d_call: NA
v_call: TRBV7-9
clone_size: NA
j_call: TRBJ2-1
cdr3_nt: TGTGCCAGCAGCCCCATCCGGGACATTTACAATGAGCAGTTCTTC
cdr3_aa: CASSPIRDIYNEQFF

d_call: TRBD2
v_call: TRBV14
clone_size: NA
j_call: TRBJ2-7
cdr3_nt: TGTGCCAGCAGCCAAGATCTAGCGGGGGTCTACGAGCAGTACTTC
cdr3_aa: CASSQDLAGVYEQYF

d_call: TRBD2
v_call: TRBV7-2
clone_size: NA
j_call: TRBJ2-1
cdr3_nt: TGTGCCAGCAGCAGAAGCGGGAGTGGGAATGAGCAGTTCTTC
cdr3_aa: CASSRSGSGNEQFF

d_call: TRBD1
v_call: TRBV10-3
clone_size: NA
j_call: TRBJ1-4
cdr3_nt: TGTGCCATCTCCGCATCGACAGGGGCGAGTGAAAAACTGTTTTTT
cdr3_aa: CAISASTGASEKLFF

d_call: NA
v_call: TRBV27
clone_size: NA
j_call: TRBJ1-2
cdr3_nt: TGTGCCAGCAGTCCAGACAGGCATGGCTACACCTTC
cdr3_aa: CASSPDRHGYTF

d_call: TRBD2
v_call: TRBV12-3/TRBV12-4
clone_size: NA
j_call: TRBJ2-7
cdr3_nt: TGTGCCAGCAGTCGGGGAGGGCCGGTCGAGCAGTACTTC
cdr3_aa: CASSRGGPVEQYF

d_call: TRBD1
v_call: TRBV19
clone_size: few
j_call: TRBJ1-1
cdr3_nt: TGTGCCAGTAGTCCGGGACAGGGGGCAACTGAAGCTTTCTTT
cdr3_aa: CASSPGQGATEAFF

d_call: TRBD2
v_call: TRBV9
clone_size: NA
j_call: TRBJ2-7
cdr3_nt: TGTGCCAGCAGCGTAGGGGGTAGCGGGTCCTACGAGCAGTACTTC
cdr3_aa: CASSVGGSGSYEQYF

d_call: NA
v_call: TRBV29-1
clone_size: NA
j_call: TRBJ2-7
cdr3_nt: TGCAGCGTTGATTTTCCGGGACTGTCGGCGGGGGAGCAGTACTTC
cdr3_aa: CSVDFPGLSAGEQYF

d_call: NA
v_call: TRBV10-1
clone_size: few
j_call: TRBJ1-2
cdr3_nt: TGCGCCAGCAACCCCCCGGATGAGGGAGGAAATGGCTACACCTTC
cdr3_aa: CASNPPDEGGNGYTF

d_call: NA
v_call: TRBV5-1
clone_size: NA
j_call: TRBJ2-7
cdr3_nt: TGCGCCAGCAGCCAGGAGGTCCGATCCTACGAGCAGTACTTC
cdr3_aa: CASSQEVRSYEQYF

d_call: NA
v_call: TRBV5-1
clone_size: NA
j_call: TRBJ1-1
cdr3_nt: TGCGCCAGCAGCTTACAACCAGAAAAAGTCACTGAAGCTTTCTTT
cdr3_aa: CASSLQPEKVTEAFF

d_call: TRBD1
v_call: TRBV19
clone_size: NA
j_call: TRBJ1-5
cdr3_nt: TGTGCCAGTAGTCTCTGGACAGGAGGCCAGCCCCAGCATTTT
cdr3_aa: CASSLWTGGQPQHF

d_call: TRBD2
v_call: TRBV12-3/TRBV12-4
clone_size: NA
j_call: TRBJ2-2
cdr3_nt: TGTGCCAGCAGCACGACTAGCTACGGGGAGCTGTTTTTT
cdr3_aa: CASSTTSYGELFF

d_call: NA
v_call: TRBV27
clone_size: NA
j_call: TRBJ2-7
cdr3_nt: TGTGCCAGCAGTTTTCGGGACAACTCCTACGAGCAGTACTTC
cdr3_aa: CASSFRDNSYEQYF

d_call: TRBD1
v_call: TRBV6-1
clone_size: NA
j_call: TRBJ2-7
cdr3_nt: TGTGCCAGCAGTGACCGACAGGGGGTCTACGAGCAGTACTTC
cdr3_aa: CASSDRQGVYEQYF

d_call: TRBD2
v_call: TRBV15
clone_size: NA
j_call: TRBJ2-1
cdr3_nt: TGTGCCACCAGCAGAGGCCGTAGCGGGAGGAGCAATGAGCAGTTCTTC
cdr3_aa: CATSRGRSGRSNEQFF

d_call: NA
v_call: TRBV9
clone_size: NA
j_call: TRBJ2-7
cdr3_nt: TGTGCCAGCAGCTCCCATAGCGGAACCTACGAGCAGTACTTC
cdr3_aa: CASSSHSGTYEQYF

d_call: TRBD1
v_call: TRBV6-1
clone_size: NA
j_call: TRBJ1-2
cdr3_nt: TGTGCCAGCAGGACCGGGGGACAGGGTAAAGGCTACACCTTC
cdr3_aa: CASRTGGQGKGYTF

d_call: NA
v_call: TRBV7-3
clone_size: NA
j_call: TRBJ2-5
cdr3_nt: TGTGCCAGCAGCTTAACGGCTCAAGAGACCCAGTACTTC
cdr3_aa: CASSLTAQETQYF

d_call: NA
v_call: TRBV18
clone_size: NA
j_call: TRBJ1-1
cdr3_nt: TGTGCCAGCTCACCACCAGTCGGGAACACTGAAGCTTTCTTT
cdr3_aa: CASSPPVGNTEAFF

d_call: TRBD1
v_call: TRBV30
clone_size: NA
j_call: TRBJ2-2
cdr3_nt: TGTGCCTGGAGCCAGACAGGGGGCACCGGGGAGCTGTTTTTT
cdr3_aa: CAWSQTGGTGELFF

d_call: NA
v_call: TRBV6-2/TRBV6-3
clone_size: NA
j_call: TRBJ2-7
cdr3_nt: TGTGCCAGCAGTTACTTCGACGAGCAGTACTTC
cdr3_aa: CASSYFDEQYF

d_call: NA
v_call: TRBV21-1
clone_size: NA
j_call: TRBJ2-7
cdr3_nt: TGTGCCAGCAGCAAACGGGAGGCGAGCTACGAGCAGTACTTC
cdr3_aa: CASSKREASYEQYF

d_call: NA
v_call: TRBV11-2
clone_size: NA
j_call: TRBJ1-4
cdr3_nt: TGTGCCAGCAGCTTCTTAGGGCGGGATAATGAAAAACTGTTTTTT
cdr3_aa: CASSFLGRDNEKLFF

d_call: TRBD1
v_call: TRBV6-5
clone_size: NA
j_call: TRBJ1-2
cdr3_nt: TGTGCCAGCAGGGACCCGGGACAGGGTTATGGCTACACCTTC
cdr3_aa: CASRDPGQGYGYTF

d_call: NA
v_call: TRBV15
clone_size: NA
j_call: TRBJ1-4
cdr3_nt: TGTGCCACCAGCAGGGCCCGGGGAGCCACTAATGAAAAACTGTTTTTT
cdr3_aa: CATSRARGATNEKLFF

d_call: TRBD2
v_call: TRBV3-1/TRBV3-2
clone_size: NA
j_call: TRBJ2-3
cdr3_nt: TGTGCCAGCAGCCAAGTGACACGGACTAGCAGGAGTAAGTCTAGCACAGATACGCAGTATTTT
cdr3_aa: CASSQVTRTSRSKSSTDTQYF

d_call: NA
v_call: TRBV10-1
clone_size: NA
j_call: TRBJ1-3
cdr3_nt: TGCGCCAGCAGTGCTGGCAGGGACTCTGGAAACACCATATATTTT
cdr3_aa: CASSAGRDSGNTIYF

d_call: NA
v_call: TRBV7-9
clone_size: NA
j_call: TRBJ2-7
cdr3_nt: TGTGCCAGCAGCTTAGGTTCAGGGGGGCTCCACGAGCAGTACTTC
cdr3_aa: CASSLGSGGLHEQYF

d_call: NA
v_call: TRBV25-1
clone_size: NA
j_call: TRBJ1-2
cdr3_nt: TGTGCCAGCAGTAATAGAGGTTCTCCCTATGGCTACACCTTC
cdr3_aa: CASSNRGSPYGYTF

d_call: NA
v_call: TRBV7-9
clone_size: NA
j_call: TRBJ2-7
cdr3_nt: TGTGCCAGCAGCTTAGGGGGCGTGCGGTACTTC
cdr3_aa: CASSLGGVRYF

d_call: TRBD1
v_call: TRBV7-9
clone_size: NA
j_call: TRBJ2-1
cdr3_nt: TGTGCCAGCAGGACAGGGGGATACAATGAGCAGTTCTTC
cdr3_aa: CASRTGGYNEQFF

d_call: TRBD1
v_call: TRBV6-6
clone_size: NA
j_call: TRBJ1-2
cdr3_nt: TGTGCCAGCAGAAGCGGGACAGGGGTTAATGGCTACACCTTC
cdr3_aa: CASRSGTGVNGYTF

d_call: NA
v_call: TRBV5-1
clone_size: NA
j_call: TRBJ2-3
cdr3_nt: TGCGCCAGCAGACACGCTTCAGCGGTCACAGATACGCAGTATTTT
cdr3_aa: CASRHASAVTDTQYF

d_call: NA
v_call: TRBV30
clone_size: NA
j_call: TRBJ1-4
cdr3_nt: TGTGCCTGGAGTGTACGGGGGGCGGGTGAAAAACTGTTTTTT
cdr3_aa: CAWSVRGAGEKLFF

d_call: NA
v_call: TRBV19
clone_size: NA
j_call: TRBJ1-5
cdr3_nt: TGTGCCAGTAGTATGGGCAGGGGCATAGGGCAGCCCCAGCATTTT
cdr3_aa: CASSMGRGIGQPQHF

d_call: TRBD1
v_call: TRBV6-5
clone_size: NA
j_call: TRBJ1-4
cdr3_nt: TGTGCCAGCAGTTACGGGGACAGAGGCAACGAAAAACTGTTTTTT
cdr3_aa: CASSYGDRGNEKLFF

d_call: TRBD1
v_call: TRBV12-3/TRBV12-4
clone_size: NA
j_call: TRBJ2-7
cdr3_nt: TGTGCCAGCAGCTACAGGGGTTCCTACGAGCAGTACTTC
cdr3_aa: CASSYRGSYEQYF

d_call: TRBD2
v_call: TRBV7-2
clone_size: NA
j_call: TRBJ2-1
cdr3_nt: TGTGCCAGCAGCTTAGCGCGGGGGAGCTCCTACAATGAGCAGTTCTTC
cdr3_aa: CASSLARGSSYNEQFF

d_call: NA
v_call: TRBV24-1
clone_size: NA
j_call: TRBJ1-2
cdr3_nt: TGTGCCACCACCGACCGCGGGGGCTATGGCTACACCTTC
cdr3_aa: CATTDRGGYGYTF

d_call: TRBD1
v_call: TRBV19
clone_size: NA
j_call: TRBJ1-1
cdr3_nt: TGTGCCACCCGACCGGGACAGGGGATGGACACTGAAGCTTTCTTT
cdr3_aa: CATRPGQGMDTEAFF